Shown below are 4 T cell receptor beta chains from a single sample sequenced in a study of blood T cell repertoires in COVID-19. Libraries were prepared by immunoSEQ multiplex PCR; TCRdb keeps only in-frame clonotypes and omits some of them. The repertoire holds about 210,000 clones, with 87% as singletons. Material: PBMCs or T cells enriched from blood (not recorded which). Receptors were obtained from a man aged 25 to 40 in a cohort exposed to, infected with or recovered from COVID-19 (not recorded which).

The rearrangement uses TRBV19 and TRBJ2-7; 10 bases are a match to TRBD2. Trimming took 5 bases from V and 2 from J; bases not matched to a gene: 9. This CDR3 region has 16 residues. CDR1 and CDR2 from the germline V gene are LNHDA and SQIVND (reference sequence). CDR3 region: CASSGLAVVAPYEQYF. CDR3 bases: TGTGCCAGTAGTGGACTAGCGGTAGTGGCCCCCTACGAGCAGTACTTC.

This chain joins TRBV19 and TRBJ1-1; 7 nucleotides agree with TRBD1. The germline V gene has CDR1 LNHDA and CDR2 SQIVND (reference sequence). V lost 4 bases, J lost 4 bases, and 12 bases stayed unmatched. The length of the CDR3 is 16 residues. The CDR3: CASSTAPDRASTEAFF. The CDR3 DNA is TGTGCCAGTAGTACGGCCCCCGACAGGGCTTCCACTGAAGCTTTCTTT.

V and J are TRBV3-1 (or the pseudogene TRBV3-2) and TRBJ1-3, with a weak D call TRBD1 (6 bases). The CDR3 runs to 16 residues. V was trimmed by 7 bases and J by 0 bases, leaving 16 bases between them. Germline CDR1 reads LGHDT; CDR2 reads YNNKEL (reference sequence). The CDR3 protein is CASTSNLGGSGNTIYF. The CDR3 bases are TGTGCCAGCACCAGTAACCTAGGGGGCTCTGGAAACACCATATATTTT.

About this clone: Other nucleotide sequences in the sample specify the same CDR3. The gene calls are TRBV7-9 and TRBJ1-5, with D possibly being TRBD1 (6 bases). The germline V and J ends were trimmed by 5 bases and 4 bases, with 9 bases remaining between them. The germline V gene encodes CDR1 SEHNR and CDR2 FQNEAQ (reference sequence). The CDR3 covers 13 residues. The chain's CDR3 is CASSPTGNQPQHF. The CDR3 nucleotides read TGTGCCAGCAGCCCTACAGGGAATCAGCCCCAGCATTTT.